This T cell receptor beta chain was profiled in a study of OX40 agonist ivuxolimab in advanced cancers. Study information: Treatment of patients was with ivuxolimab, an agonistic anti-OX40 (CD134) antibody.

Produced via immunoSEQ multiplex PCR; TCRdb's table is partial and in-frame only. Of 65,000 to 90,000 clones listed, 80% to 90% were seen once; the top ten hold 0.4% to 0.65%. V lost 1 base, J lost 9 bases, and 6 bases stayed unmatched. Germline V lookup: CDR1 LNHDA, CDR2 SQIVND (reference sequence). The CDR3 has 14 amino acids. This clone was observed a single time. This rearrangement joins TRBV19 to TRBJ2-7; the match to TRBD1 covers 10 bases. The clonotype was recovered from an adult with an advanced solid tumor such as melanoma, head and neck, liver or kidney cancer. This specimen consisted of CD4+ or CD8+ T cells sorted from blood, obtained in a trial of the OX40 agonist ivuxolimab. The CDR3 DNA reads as TGTGCCAGTAGTATAGCGGGACAGGGGATTGGGCAGTACTTC. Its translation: CASSIAGQGIGQYF.